Below are 16 T cell receptor beta chains sequenced from a single sample in a study of blood T cell repertoires in COVID-19 (dated by TCRdb to about 2020). The library came from the immunoSEQ multiplex PCR assay. TCRdb stores this immuneACCESS table with in-frame sequences only. Part of the clones is absent; in the studies checked, under half of the shortfall reflects unresolved V genes, and no reason is known for the rest. The sample table lists some 200,000 clones, approximately 80% of them with a count of one. The ten largest account for approximately 1.2% of the sample. Sequencing was done on a sample of PBMCs or T cells enriched from blood (not recorded which). These receptors originate from a woman aged 35 to 49 with acute COVID-19.

A single count supports this clone. The V gene is TRBV9, the J gene TRBJ1-3; TRBD1 might be the D (6 bases). Germline CDR1 and CDR2: SGDLS and YYNGEE. This CDR3 is 14 amino acids long. Between the trimmed V and J ends, which lost 3 bases and 0 bases, there was a span of 7 bases. The CDR3 sequence is CASSETGSGNTIYF. CDR3 nucleotides: TGTGCCAGCAGCGAGACAGGCTCTGGAAACACCATATATTTT. The complete variable domain, with remaining parts taken from reference TRBV9 and TRBJ1-3, reads DSGVTQTPKHLITATGQRVTLRCSPRSGDLSVYWYQQSLDQGLQFLIQYYNGEERAKGNILERFSAQQFPDLHSELNLSSLELGDSALYFCASSETGSGNTIYFGEGSWLTVV.

The chain uses TRBV5-4 and TRBJ1-2, with D perhaps matching TRBD1 (6 bases). The CDR3 extends over 15 amino acids. The V and J ends lost 3 bases and 4 bases respectively, with 16 bases between them. Germline CDR1 SGHNT, CDR2 YYREEE (reference sequence). CDR3 DNA sequence: TGTGCCAGCAGCTCACTTTGGGGGCCTGGCTATGGCTACACCTTC. This translates into CASSSLWGPGYGYTF.

This clone was found many times. The chain is built from TRBV18 and TRBJ1-1; tentative D call: TRBD1 (5 bases). V lost 5 bases and J 4 bases, leaving 14 bases between the germline ends. This CDR3 is 14 amino acids long. Germline assignment: CDR1 KGHSH and CDR2 LQKENI. The CDR3 nucleotides are TGTGCCAGCTCAGCCGGGGGAATGATCACTGAAGCTTTCTTT. This sequence encodes CASSAGGMITEAFF. Looking up the rest from reference TRBV18 and TRBJ1-1 gives the full variable domain: NAGVMQNPRHLVRRRGQEARLRCSPMKGHSHVYWYRQLPEEGLKFMVYLQKENIIDESGMPKERFSAEFPKEGPSILRIQQVVRGDSAAYFCASSAGGMITEAFFGQGTRLTVV.

This rearrangement joins TRBV28 to TRBJ2-7; 9 bases fit TRBD1. Germline CDR1 reads MDHEN; CDR2 reads SYDVKM. V was pared by 3 bases and J by 5 bases, with 8 bases of the junction left unmatched. This CDR3 comprises 15 residues. For the CDR3, the DNA is TGTGCCAGCAGTTTGATCGGGACAGGGAATGACGAGCAGTACTTC. Residues: CASSLIGTGNDEQYF.

This rearrangement joins TRBV7-2 to TRBJ2-2; D possibly corresponds to TRBD2 (5 bases). Looked up from germline, CDR1 is SGHTA and CDR2 is FQGNSA. The germline V and J ends were trimmed by 4 bases and 5 bases, with 23 bases remaining between them. CDR3 size: 18 residues. Written as DNA, the CDR3 is TGTGCCAGCAGCTCCACTCTCTCAGCGGCCCGAAAGACCGGGGAGCTGTTTTTT. Protein product: CASSSTLSAARKTGELFF.

This chain joins TRBV6-4 and TRBJ2-2; perhaps TRBD2 as D (6 bases). V was shortened by 5 bases and J by 0 bases, with 13 bases between the two germline ends. The CDR3 has 16 amino acids. Germline assignment: CDR1 MRHNA and CDR2 SNTAGT. The CDR3 sequence is CASSLEAGSNTGELFF. CDR3 bases: TGTGCCAGCAGTCTCGAAGCGGGTTCGAACACCGGGGAGCTGTTTTTT.

This chain uses TRBV7-2 with TRBJ2-7; 11 nucleotides line up with TRBD2. Germline values: CDR1 SGHTA, CDR2 FQGNSA. This CDR3 spans 19 amino acids. The V segment lost 3 bases and the J segment 0 bases; nucleotides outside the gene matches: 13. The chain's CDR3 is CASSFTVGTSGSSSYEQYF. The CDR3 DNA reads as TGTGCCAGCAGCTTTACTGTAGGGACTAGCGGTTCCAGCTCCTACGAGCAGTACTTC.

The chain carries TRBV28 and TRBJ1-4; 7 bases align to TRBD1. This CDR3 is 15 amino acids long. J gave up 7 bases and V 8 bases, and 13 bases lay outside the gene matches. CDR1 and CDR2 from the germline V gene are MDHEN and SYDVKM. CDR3 sequence (DNA): TGTGCCAGCCACTCTCTTACAGGGGCGAGTGAAAAACTGTTTTTT. It codes for CASHSLTGASEKLFF.

This clone was counted a few times. This sequence joins TRBV14 and TRBJ1-6, with 7 positions matching TRBD1. CDR3 length: 15 amino acids. The V segment lost 4 bases and the J segment 14 bases; nucleotides outside the gene matches: 14. Germline CDR1 is SGHDN and CDR2 is FVKESK. CDR3 sequence reads: CASSRYRGGIGTLHF. The CDR3 region has the DNA TGTGCCAGCAGCCGATACAGGGGAGGAATCGGCACCCTCCACTTT.

V usage is TRBV7-2 and J usage is TRBJ1-1; D gene ambiguous. Trimming took 1 base from V and 4 from J, leaving 10 bases between them. Germline assignment: CDR1 SGHTA and CDR2 FQGNSA. This CDR3 spans 14 amino acids. The CDR3 nucleotides read TGTGCCAGCAGCTTAGTTGGGCAAATCACTGAAGCTTTCTTT. This translates into CASSLVGQITEAFF.

In its sample, this clone was seen once. The chain is built from TRBV7-8 and TRBJ2-3; 11 nucleotides align to TRBD2. This CDR3 has 16 residues. Germline V gene lookup returns CDR1 SGHVS and CDR2 FQNEAQ. V lost 5 bases to trimming and J lost 2 bases; unmatched junction nucleotides: 6. The CDR3 here is CASSLGTSGTTDTQYF. The DNA of the CDR3 is TGTGCCAGCAGCCTTGGGACTAGCGGCACCACAGATACGCAGTATTTT. Full variable domain (rest looked up from reference TRBV7-8 and TRBJ2-3): GAGVSQSPRYKVAKRGQDVALRCDPISGHVSLFWYQQALGQGPEFLTYFQNEAQLDKSGLPSDRFFAERPEGSVSTLKIQRTQQEDSAVYLCASSLGTSGTTDTQYFGPGTRLTVL.

The V and J genes are TRBV7-8 and TRBJ2-5, with TRBD2 identical over 7 bases. V shed 4 bases, J shed 5 bases, and the junction held 4 bases outside the gene matches. The CDR3 is 13 residues long. Per the germline V gene, CDR1 is SGHVS and CDR2 is FQNEAQ. This CDR3 reads CASSSGEGETQYF. The CDR3 DNA reads TGTGCCAGCAGCTCCGGGGAGGGGGAGACCCAGTACTTC.

The genes are TRBV9 and TRBJ2-5, with 7 bases lining up with TRBD2. CDR3 size: 14 residues. Germline CDR1 reads SGDLS; CDR2 reads YYNGEE. Trimming cost V 4 bases and J 4 bases; bases outside gene matches: 7. CDR3 protein: CASSPLGGGETQYF. The CDR3 nucleotides read TGTGCCAGCAGCCCCCTTGGGGGGGGAGAGACCCAGTACTTC.

V and J are TRBV21-1 and TRBJ1-1; no DNA check was done on the table's D call, TRBD1. TRBV21-1 is annotated as a pseudogene. The CDR3 spans 15 residues. The chain's CDR3 is CASSGRGQRNFAAFF. CDR3 nucleotide sequence: TGTGCCAGCAGCGGAAGGGGGCAGAGGAATTTCGCAGCTTTCTTT.

The chain combines TRBV19 with TRBJ1-2; 8 bases match TRBD1. The CDR3 length is 13 residues. Germline-derived CDR1 and CDR2 are LNHDA and SQIVND (reference sequence). V dropped 5 bases and J dropped 10; count of bases not matched to a gene: 9. CDR3 sequence: CASSYRGQALYTF. The CDR3 DNA is TGTGCCAGTAGTTATCGGGGACAGGCTCTCTACACCTTC. The whole variable domain, filled in from reference TRBV19 and TRBJ1-2, reads DGGITQSPKYLFRKEGQNVTLSCEQNLNHDAMYWYRQDPGQGLRLIYYSQIVNDFQKGDIAEGYSVSREKKESFPLTVTSAQKNPTAFYLCASSYRGQALYTFGSGTRLTVV.

This clone was picked up one time. The chain employs TRBV27 and TRBJ2-3; 9 nucleotides line up with TRBD2. Trimming removed 4 bases from V and 6 bases from J; junction bases left unmatched: 11. The CDR3 extends over 16 amino acids. Germline CDR1 and CDR2: MNHEY and SMNVEV (reference sequence). The CDR3 DNA is TGTGCCAGCAGTTCCAGTTCGCGGGAGGGGTGGGATACGCAGTATTTT. This sequence encodes CASSSSSREGWDTQYF.